What follows describes a single T cell receptor beta chain. As yet, its antigen is unknown. Genomic DNA belonging to each subset was distributed in equal measure over several immunoSEQ plates. The method was immunoSEQ multiplex PCR; TCRdb's version includes in-frame clones alone and lacks a portion of them. The sample consists of roughly 2.5 million clones, around 90% of them appearing once. These data belong to a study of shared clonotypes between healthy human individuals. Findings and caveats of the study: It was expected that sequencing depth would affect clonotype sharing among donors. Large sequencing depth failed to make sorted-subset sequencing complete, rarefaction showed.

The CDR3 covers 15 residues. Trimming took 6 bases from V and 2 from J; bases not matched to a gene: 6. Germline CDR1 is MDHEN and CDR2 is SYDVKM. This chain uses TRBV28 with TRBJ2-2; 7 bases are shared with TRBD1. The sequence was obtained from a man between 18 and 29 years old in good health. The material sequenced was naive CD4+ T cells sorted from blood. Sample subset: CD45RA+ positively selected. CDR3 residues: CASSSGQTNTGELFF. As DNA, the CDR3 is TGTGCCAGCAGCTCGGGACAGACCAACACCGGGGAGCTGTTTTTT.